A selection of T cell receptor beta chains follows, all from one sample in a study of blood T cell repertoires in COVID-19. Assay: immunoSEQ multiplex PCR; the TCRdb copy retains only in-frame clones and omits some. Of roughly 200,000 clones in the sample, 80% were seen once. The sequencing sample was made of peripheral blood. All receptors come from a woman in her 70s with acute or convalescent COVID-19. Each CDR3 is given with its conserved first and last residue. A D gene is named only where the DNA matches it firmly. Not every row has a clone size; where given, it reads once, few, many or a size class.

j_gene: TRBJ1-5
v_gene: TRBV6-5
d_gene: TRBD1
abundance: NA
CDR3nt: TGTGCCAGCACCCCCGGGACAGGGGGCATAGCCCAGCATTTT
CDR3aa: CASTPGTGGIAQHF

j_gene: TRBJ2-2
v_gene: TRBV3-1/TRBV3-2
d_gene: NA
abundance: NA
CDR3nt: TGTGCCAGCAGCCAAGATGTAACCGGGGAGCTGTTTTTT
CDR3aa: CASSQDVTGELFF

j_gene: TRBJ2-5
v_gene: TRBV29-1
d_gene: NA
abundance: NA
CDR3nt: TGCAGCGCTAGGGGGTTCACTCAAGAGACCCAGTACTTC
CDR3aa: CSARGFTQETQYF

j_gene: TRBJ2-5
v_gene: TRBV27
d_gene: NA
abundance: NA
CDR3nt: TGTGCCAGCAGTCGGGAACGGCCTCAAGAGACCCAGTACTTC
CDR3aa: CASSRERPQETQYF

j_gene: TRBJ2-7
v_gene: TRBV5-1
d_gene: TRBD1
abundance: NA
CDR3nt: TGCGCCAGCAGCGCCCAACAGGGGGGAGCCTACGAGCAGTACTTC
CDR3aa: CASSAQQGGAYEQYF

j_gene: TRBJ2-1
v_gene: TRBV10-2
d_gene: NA
abundance: NA
CDR3nt: TGCGCCAGCAGTCTTAGCGGCCGTTACAATGAGCAGTTCTTC
CDR3aa: CASSLSGRYNEQFF

j_gene: TRBJ1-1
v_gene: TRBV29-1
d_gene: NA
abundance: NA
CDR3nt: TGCAGCGTCTGGACAGATGAAGCTTTCTTT
CDR3aa: CSVWTDEAFF

j_gene: TRBJ2-1
v_gene: TRBV7-2
d_gene: NA
abundance: NA
CDR3nt: TGTGCCAGCAGCGCGGACTGGGGTTTATCGAATGAGCAGTTCTTC
CDR3aa: CASSADWGLSNEQFF

j_gene: TRBJ2-1
v_gene: TRBV9
d_gene: TRBD2
abundance: once
CDR3nt: TGTGCCAGCAGCTACGGGACTAGCGGGAGGGGGTCCTACAATGAGCAGTTCTTC
CDR3aa: CASSYGTSGRGSYNEQFF

j_gene: TRBJ1-5
v_gene: TRBV27
d_gene: NA
abundance: NA
CDR3nt: TGTGCCAGCAATCGGGGGACCAGTCAGCCCCAGCATTTT
CDR3aa: CASNRGTSQPQHF

j_gene: TRBJ1-3
v_gene: TRBV19
d_gene: NA
abundance: NA
CDR3nt: TGTGCCAGTATAAATTTCTCTGGAAACACCATATATTTT
CDR3aa: CASINFSGNTIYF

j_gene: TRBJ2-1
v_gene: TRBV29-1
d_gene: NA
abundance: NA
CDR3nt: TGCAGCCCCGAGGGCTCCAATGAGCAGTTCTTC
CDR3aa: CSPEGSNEQFF

j_gene: TRBJ2-5
v_gene: TRBV28
d_gene: NA
abundance: NA
CDR3nt: TGTGCCAGCAGTTTATGGAGGAAAGAGACCCAGTACTTC
CDR3aa: CASSLWRKETQYF

j_gene: TRBJ2-3
v_gene: TRBV10-3
d_gene: TRBD2
abundance: NA
CDR3nt: TGTGCCACCTTAGCGGGACTCACAGATACGCAGTATTTT
CDR3aa: CATLAGLTDTQYF

j_gene: TRBJ2-7
v_gene: TRBV30
d_gene: TRBD1
abundance: once
CDR3nt: TGTGCCTGGAGCCTAGGGACAGTTCAGAGTAGGTACGAGCAGTACTTC
CDR3aa: CAWSLGTVQSRYEQYF

j_gene: TRBJ1-6
v_gene: TRBV6-5
d_gene: NA
abundance: NA
CDR3nt: TGTGCCAGCAGTTACTCGAGTCGGCCCGGGAATTCACCCCTCCACTTT
CDR3aa: CASSYSSRPGNSPLHF

j_gene: TRBJ2-7
v_gene: TRBV18
d_gene: NA
abundance: NA
CDR3nt: TGTGCCAGCTCACCATCGGACACCGGATACGAGCAGTACTTC
CDR3aa: CASSPSDTGYEQYF

j_gene: TRBJ2-2
v_gene: TRBV28
d_gene: NA
abundance: NA
CDR3nt: TGTGCCAGCATGGGGGCGCGGGACACCGGGGAGCTGTTTTTT
CDR3aa: CASMGARDTGELFF

j_gene: TRBJ2-6
v_gene: TRBV3-1/TRBV3-2
d_gene: NA
abundance: NA
CDR3nt: TGTGCCAGCAGCCAAGATCCGGGGTACGGGGCCAACGTCCTGACTTTC
CDR3aa: CASSQDPGYGANVLTF

j_gene: TRBJ2-6
v_gene: TRBV24-1
d_gene: TRBD1
abundance: NA
CDR3nt: TGTGCCACCAGTGATCCGACAGGGGCTGGGGCCAACGTCCTGACTTTC
CDR3aa: CATSDPTGAGANVLTF

j_gene: TRBJ2-5
v_gene: TRBV2
d_gene: TRBD1
abundance: NA
CDR3nt: TGTGCCAGCAGCGGGGACAGGGTGGCAGAGACCCAGTACTTC
CDR3aa: CASSGDRVAETQYF

j_gene: TRBJ2-7
v_gene: TRBV6-5
d_gene: NA
abundance: NA
CDR3nt: TGTGCCAGCAGTAGGGACTCAAACTCCTACGAGCAGTACTTC
CDR3aa: CASSRDSNSYEQYF

j_gene: TRBJ1-5
v_gene: TRBV18
d_gene: TRBD1
abundance: few
CDR3nt: TGTGCCAGCTCAACAGGGGCGTTTCAGCCCCAGCATTTT
CDR3aa: CASSTGAFQPQHF

j_gene: TRBJ1-6
v_gene: TRBV5-3
d_gene: NA
abundance: NA
CDR3nt: TGTGCCAGAAGCCCCTTAGGCCCCGGAGCCAGCTCCTATAATTCACCCCTCCACTTT
CDR3aa: CARSPLGPGASSYNSPLHF

j_gene: TRBJ1-2
v_gene: TRBV24-1
d_gene: TRBD1
abundance: NA
CDR3nt: TGTGCCACCAGTGAGCGGGGACAGAACTATGGCTACACCTTC
CDR3aa: CATSERGQNYGYTF

j_gene: TRBJ1-1
v_gene: TRBV3-1/TRBV3-2
d_gene: TRBD1
abundance: NA
CDR3nt: TGTGCCAGCAGCCTCAGGGACAGGGGGACGAACACTGAAGCTTTCTTT
CDR3aa: CASSLRDRGTNTEAFF

j_gene: TRBJ2-5
v_gene: TRBV6-6
d_gene: NA
abundance: NA
CDR3nt: TGTGCCAGCAGTTACTCAGGGACTCTACAAGAGACCCAGTACTTC
CDR3aa: CASSYSGTLQETQYF

j_gene: TRBJ2-5
v_gene: TRBV4-1
d_gene: NA
abundance: once
CDR3nt: TGCGCCAGCAGCCAAGGTTCTAGCGCCCTGACCCAGTACTTC
CDR3aa: CASSQGSSALTQYF

j_gene: TRBJ2-1
v_gene: TRBV4-2
d_gene: TRBD2
abundance: NA
CDR3nt: TGTGCCAGCAGCAAAGAAGGGACTAGAGATGAGCAGTTCTTC
CDR3aa: CASSKEGTRDEQFF

j_gene: TRBJ2-3
v_gene: TRBV3-1/TRBV3-2
d_gene: NA
abundance: NA
CDR3nt: TGTGCCAGCAGCCAAGTAGCGGTTTCCGATACGCAGTATTTT
CDR3aa: CASSQVAVSDTQYF

j_gene: TRBJ1-1
v_gene: TRBV2
d_gene: TRBD1
abundance: NA
CDR3nt: TGTGCCAGCAACCAGGGGGCGGGGAACACTGAAGCTTTCTTT
CDR3aa: CASNQGAGNTEAFF

j_gene: TRBJ1-2
v_gene: TRBV18
d_gene: TRBD1
abundance: NA
CDR3nt: TGTGCCAGCTCACCGGGGACAGGGTCAAATGGCTACACCTTC
CDR3aa: CASSPGTGSNGYTF

j_gene: TRBJ1-4
v_gene: TRBV12-3/TRBV12-4
d_gene: NA
abundance: NA
CDR3nt: TGTGCCAGCAGGTCCCCCCCTATAGAAAAACTGTTTTTT
CDR3aa: CASRSPPIEKLFF

j_gene: TRBJ2-7
v_gene: TRBV3-1/TRBV3-2
d_gene: TRBD1
abundance: NA
CDR3nt: TGTGCCAGCAGCCAAGAGGCAGGGGGCCGGTACGAGCAGTACTTC
CDR3aa: CASSQEAGGRYEQYF

j_gene: TRBJ1-2
v_gene: TRBV5-6
d_gene: TRBD1
abundance: NA
CDR3nt: TGTGCCAGCAGCTTGAAAGGGGGCTACTATGGCTACACCTTC
CDR3aa: CASSLKGGYYGYTF

j_gene: TRBJ2-2
v_gene: TRBV5-1
d_gene: TRBD1
abundance: NA
CDR3nt: TGCGCCAGCGACAGGGCTCCTGAGAGGGGGGAGCTGTTTTTT
CDR3aa: CASDRAPERGELFF

j_gene: TRBJ2-3
v_gene: TRBV15
d_gene: TRBD2
abundance: once
CDR3nt: TGTGCCACCAGCAGAGGCCCCTTGACTAGCGGGAGAACAGATACGCAGTATTTT
CDR3aa: CATSRGPLTSGRTDTQYF